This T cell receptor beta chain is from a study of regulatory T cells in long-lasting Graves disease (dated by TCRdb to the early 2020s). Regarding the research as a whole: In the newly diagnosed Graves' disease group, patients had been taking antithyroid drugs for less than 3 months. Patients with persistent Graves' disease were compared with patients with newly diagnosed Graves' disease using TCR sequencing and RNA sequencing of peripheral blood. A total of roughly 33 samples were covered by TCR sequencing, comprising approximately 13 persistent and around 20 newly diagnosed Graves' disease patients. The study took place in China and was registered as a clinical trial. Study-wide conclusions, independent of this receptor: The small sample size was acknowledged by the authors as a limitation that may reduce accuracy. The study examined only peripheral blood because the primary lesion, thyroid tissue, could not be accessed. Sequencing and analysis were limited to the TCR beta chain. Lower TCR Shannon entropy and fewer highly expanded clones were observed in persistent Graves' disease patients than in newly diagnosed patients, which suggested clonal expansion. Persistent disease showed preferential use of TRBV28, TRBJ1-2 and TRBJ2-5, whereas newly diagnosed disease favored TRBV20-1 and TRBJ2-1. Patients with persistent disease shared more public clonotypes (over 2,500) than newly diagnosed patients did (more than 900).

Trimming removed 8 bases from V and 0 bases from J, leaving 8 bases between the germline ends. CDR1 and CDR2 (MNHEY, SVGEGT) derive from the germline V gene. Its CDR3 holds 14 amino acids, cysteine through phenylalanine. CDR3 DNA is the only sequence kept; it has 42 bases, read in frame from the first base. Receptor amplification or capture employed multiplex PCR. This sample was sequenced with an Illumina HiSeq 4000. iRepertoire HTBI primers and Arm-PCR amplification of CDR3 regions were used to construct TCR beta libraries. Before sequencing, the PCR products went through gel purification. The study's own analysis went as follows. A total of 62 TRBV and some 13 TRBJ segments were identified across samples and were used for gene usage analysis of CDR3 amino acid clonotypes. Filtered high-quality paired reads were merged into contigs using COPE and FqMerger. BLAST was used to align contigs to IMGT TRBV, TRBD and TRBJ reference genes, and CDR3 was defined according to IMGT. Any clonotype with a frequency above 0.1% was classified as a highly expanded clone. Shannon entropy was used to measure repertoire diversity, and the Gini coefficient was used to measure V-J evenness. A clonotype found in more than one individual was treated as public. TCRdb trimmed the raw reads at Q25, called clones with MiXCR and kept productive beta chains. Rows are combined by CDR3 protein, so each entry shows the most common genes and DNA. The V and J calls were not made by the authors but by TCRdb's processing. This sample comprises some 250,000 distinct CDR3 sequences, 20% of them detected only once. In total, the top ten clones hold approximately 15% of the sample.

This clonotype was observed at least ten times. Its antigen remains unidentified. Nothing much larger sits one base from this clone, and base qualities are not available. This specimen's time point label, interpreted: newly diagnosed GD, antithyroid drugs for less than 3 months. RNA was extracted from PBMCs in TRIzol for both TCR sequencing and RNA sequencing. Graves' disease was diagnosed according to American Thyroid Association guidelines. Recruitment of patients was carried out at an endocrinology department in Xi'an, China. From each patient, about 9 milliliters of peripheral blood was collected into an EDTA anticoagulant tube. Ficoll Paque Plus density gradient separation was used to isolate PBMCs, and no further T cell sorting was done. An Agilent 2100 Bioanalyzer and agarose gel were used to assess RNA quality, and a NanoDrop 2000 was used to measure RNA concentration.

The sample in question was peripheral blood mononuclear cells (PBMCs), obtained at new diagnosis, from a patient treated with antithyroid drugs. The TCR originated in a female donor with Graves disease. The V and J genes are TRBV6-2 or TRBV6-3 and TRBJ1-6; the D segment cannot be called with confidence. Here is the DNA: TGTGCCAGCCAGGCGGCCTCCTATAATTCACCCCTCCACTTT. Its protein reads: CASQAASYNSPLHF.